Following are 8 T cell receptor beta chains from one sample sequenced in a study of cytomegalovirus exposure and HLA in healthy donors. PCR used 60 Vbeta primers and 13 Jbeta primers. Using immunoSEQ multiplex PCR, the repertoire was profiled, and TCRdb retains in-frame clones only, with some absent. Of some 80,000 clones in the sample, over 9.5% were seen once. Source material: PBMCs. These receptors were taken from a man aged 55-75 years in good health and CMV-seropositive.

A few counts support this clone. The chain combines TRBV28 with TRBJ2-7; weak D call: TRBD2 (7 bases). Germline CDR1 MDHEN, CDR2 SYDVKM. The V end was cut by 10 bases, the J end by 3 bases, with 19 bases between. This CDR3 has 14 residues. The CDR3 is CATFPGGQVYEQYF. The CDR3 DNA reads TGTGCCACCTTTCCCGGGGGGCAAGTCTACGAGCAGTACTTC.

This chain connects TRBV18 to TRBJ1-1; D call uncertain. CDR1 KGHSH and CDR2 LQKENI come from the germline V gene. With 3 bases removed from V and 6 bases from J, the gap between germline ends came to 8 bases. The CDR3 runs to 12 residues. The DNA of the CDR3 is TGTGCCAGCTCACCCGGGAGTGCTGAAGCTTTCTTT. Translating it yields CASSPGSAEAFF.

The CDR3 region is CASSLNIQETQYF. The CDR3 DNA reads TGCGCCAGCAGCTTAAATATACAAGAGACCCAGTACTTC. The V call is TRBV5-1, the J call TRBJ2-5; D gene ambiguous. CDR3 length: 13 residues. Trimming stripped 2 bases from V and 2 bases from J, with 7 bases between. CDR1 SGHRS and CDR2 YFSETQ come from the germline V gene.

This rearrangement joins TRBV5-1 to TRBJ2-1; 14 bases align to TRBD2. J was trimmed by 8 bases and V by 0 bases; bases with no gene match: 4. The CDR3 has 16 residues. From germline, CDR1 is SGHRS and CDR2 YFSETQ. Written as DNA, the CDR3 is TGCGCCAGCAGCTTGGCCGGGACTAGCGGGAGCTATGAGCAGTTCTTC. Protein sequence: CASSLAGTSGSYEQFF.

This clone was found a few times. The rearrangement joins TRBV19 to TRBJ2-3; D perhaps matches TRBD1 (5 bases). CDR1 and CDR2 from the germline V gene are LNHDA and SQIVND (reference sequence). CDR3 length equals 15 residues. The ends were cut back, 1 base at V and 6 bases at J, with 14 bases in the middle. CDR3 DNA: TGTGCCAGTAGTATAGGGGTCCAGGGCCCCGATACGCAGTATTTT. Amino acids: CASSIGVQGPDTQYF. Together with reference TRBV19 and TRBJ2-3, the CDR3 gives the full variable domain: DGGITQSPKYLFRKEGQNVTLSCEQNLNHDAMYWYRQDPGQGLRLIYYSQIVNDFQKGDIAEGYSVSREKKESFPLTVTSAQKNPTAFYLCASSIGVQGPDTQYFGPGTRLTVL.

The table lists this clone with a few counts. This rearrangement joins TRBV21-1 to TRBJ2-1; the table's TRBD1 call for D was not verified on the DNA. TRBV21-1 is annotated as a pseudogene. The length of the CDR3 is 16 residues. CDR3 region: CASSTPGQQYYNEQFF. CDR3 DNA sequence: TGTGCCAGCAGCACTCCGGGACAGCAATATTACAATGAGCAGTTCTTC.

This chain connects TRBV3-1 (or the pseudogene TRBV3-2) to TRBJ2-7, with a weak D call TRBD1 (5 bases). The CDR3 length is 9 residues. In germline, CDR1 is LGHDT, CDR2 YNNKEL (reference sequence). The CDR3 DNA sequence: TGTGGTAGGGGCTACGAGCAGTACGTC. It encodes CGRGYEQYV.

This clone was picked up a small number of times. The CDR3 nucleotides read TGTGCCAGCTCACCATCCAGGGCGTCAGACGGCTACACCTTC. Encoded protein: CASSPSRASDGYTF. The V call is TRBV18, the J call TRBJ1-2; a possible D gene is TRBD1 (5 bases). CDR1 and CDR2 (germline): KGHSH, LQKENI. This CDR3 is 14 amino acids long. Trimming took 2 bases from V and 8 from J, leaving 15 bases between them.